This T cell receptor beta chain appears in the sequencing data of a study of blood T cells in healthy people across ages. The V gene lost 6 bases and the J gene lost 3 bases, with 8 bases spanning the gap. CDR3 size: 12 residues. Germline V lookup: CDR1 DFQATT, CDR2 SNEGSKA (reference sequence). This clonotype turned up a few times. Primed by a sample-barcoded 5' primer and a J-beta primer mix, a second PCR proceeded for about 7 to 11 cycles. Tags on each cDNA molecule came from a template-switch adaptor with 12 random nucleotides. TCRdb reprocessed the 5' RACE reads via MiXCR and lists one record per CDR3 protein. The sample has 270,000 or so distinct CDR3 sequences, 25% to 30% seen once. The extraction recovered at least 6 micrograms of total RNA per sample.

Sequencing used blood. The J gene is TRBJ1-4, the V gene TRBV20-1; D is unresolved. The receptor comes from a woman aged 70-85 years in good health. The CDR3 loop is CSANRANEKLFF. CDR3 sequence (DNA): TGCAGTGCGAACAGAGCTAATGAAAAACTGTTTTTT.